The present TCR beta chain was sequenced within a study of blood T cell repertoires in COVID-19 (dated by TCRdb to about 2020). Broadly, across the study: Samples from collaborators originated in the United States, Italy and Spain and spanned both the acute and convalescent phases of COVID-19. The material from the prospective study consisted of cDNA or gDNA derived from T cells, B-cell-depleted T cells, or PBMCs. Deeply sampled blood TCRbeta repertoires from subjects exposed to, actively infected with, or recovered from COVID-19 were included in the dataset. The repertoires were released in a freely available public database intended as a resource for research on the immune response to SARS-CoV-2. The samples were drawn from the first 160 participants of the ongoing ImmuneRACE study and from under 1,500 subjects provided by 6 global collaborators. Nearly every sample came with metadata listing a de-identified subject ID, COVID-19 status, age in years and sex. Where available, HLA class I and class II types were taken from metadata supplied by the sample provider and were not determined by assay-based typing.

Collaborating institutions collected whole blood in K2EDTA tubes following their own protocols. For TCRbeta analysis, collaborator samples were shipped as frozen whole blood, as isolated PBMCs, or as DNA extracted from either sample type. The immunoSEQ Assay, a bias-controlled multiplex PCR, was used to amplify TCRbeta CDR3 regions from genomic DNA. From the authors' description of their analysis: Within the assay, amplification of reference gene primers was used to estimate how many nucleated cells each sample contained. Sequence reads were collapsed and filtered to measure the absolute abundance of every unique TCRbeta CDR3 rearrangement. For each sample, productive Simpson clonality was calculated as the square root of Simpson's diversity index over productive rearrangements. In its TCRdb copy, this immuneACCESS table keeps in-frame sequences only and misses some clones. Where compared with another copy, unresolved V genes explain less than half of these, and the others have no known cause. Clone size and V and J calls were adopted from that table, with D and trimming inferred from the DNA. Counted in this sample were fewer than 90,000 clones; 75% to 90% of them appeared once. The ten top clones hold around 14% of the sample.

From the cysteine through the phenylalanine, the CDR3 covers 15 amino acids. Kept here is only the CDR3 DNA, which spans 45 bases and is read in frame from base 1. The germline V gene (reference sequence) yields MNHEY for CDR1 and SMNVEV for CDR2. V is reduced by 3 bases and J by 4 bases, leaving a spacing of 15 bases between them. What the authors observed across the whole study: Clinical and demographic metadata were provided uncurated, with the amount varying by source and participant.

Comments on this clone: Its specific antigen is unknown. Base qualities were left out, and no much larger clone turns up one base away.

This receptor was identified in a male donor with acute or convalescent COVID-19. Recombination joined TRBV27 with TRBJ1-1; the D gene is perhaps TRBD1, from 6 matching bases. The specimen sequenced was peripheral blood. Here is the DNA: TGTGCCAGCAGTTTGCTCGGACAGTGGAGCACTGAAGCTTTCTTT. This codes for CASSLLGQWSTEAFF.